This note documents a single TCR beta chain sequence. The entry originates in a study of blood T cell repertoires in COVID-19. Study information: Specimens from acute and convalescent COVID-19 originated in the United States, Italy and Spain. Sample material is recorded as cDNA or gDNA derived from T cells, B-cell-depleted T cells, or PBMCs.

In the authors' methods: By means of reference gene primer amplification, nucleated cell counts were estimated. Sequencing was performed with immunoSEQ multiplex PCR; in TCRdb, only in-frame clones are kept and a portion is missing. That table gives V, J and clone size, and the DNA gave D and trimming. The sample consists of around 220,000 clones, under 85% of them appearing once. The CDR3 length is 14 residues. Germline V gene sequence: CDR1 KGHSH, CDR2 LQKENI. Trimming removed 2 bases from V and 8 bases from J, with 12 bases in between. The rearrangement uses TRBV18 and TRBJ1-4; D is unresolved. The clonotype was recovered from a middle-aged woman with active or convalescent COVID-19. The sequencing input was peripheral blood. CDR3 loop: CASSPIEGREKLFF. As DNA, the CDR3 is TGTGCCAGCTCACCAATTGAAGGGAGAGAAAAACTGTTTTTT.